Below are 21 T cell receptor beta chains sequenced from a single sample in a study of shared clonotypes between healthy human individuals. Positive CCR7 selection of CD45RO-negative cells yielded the naive CD8 cells, and terminally differentiated effector memory CD45RA+ cells were excluded. Libraries were prepared by immunoSEQ multiplex PCR; TCRdb keeps only in-frame clonotypes and omits some of them. The sample includes about 1.9 million clones, around 93% of them seen just once. The sequenced material came from naive CD8+ T cells from PBMCs. These receptors came from a man aged 18 to 35 in good health. Some clones in this sample may be carry-over from other donors' samples.

The chain carries TRBV25-1 and TRBJ2-7; no definite D call. Trimming took off 5 bases at V and 6 bases at J, with 14 bases between the two ends. There are 13 residues in the CDR3. Germline lookup yields CDR1 MGHDK and CDR2 SYGVNS. The CDR3 coding sequence is TGTGCCAGCAGTCAACTTGGCTTGCCCGAGCAGTACTTC. Its translation: CASSQLGLPEQYF.

The chain carries TRBV18 and TRBJ2-1; no clear D. Trimming pared 6 bases from V and 2 bases from J, leaving 14 bases between. This CDR3 region has 15 residues. CDR1 is KGHSH and CDR2 is LQKENI in the germline V gene. The CDR3 spells CASSLEMSAYNEQFF. In nucleotides, the CDR3 is TGTGCCAGCTCTCTCGAGATGTCAGCCTACAATGAGCAGTTCTTC.

The chain uses TRBV5-6 and TRBJ1-4, with D unresolved. The CDR3 length is 14 residues. Trimming shortened V by 0 bases and J by 0 bases, and 3 bases separated the two germline ends. Germline assignment: CDR1 SGHDT and CDR2 YYEEEE. As DNA, the CDR3 is TGTGCCAGCAGCTTGGAGGCAACTAATGAAAAACTGTTTTTT. Its protein is CASSLEATNEKLFF.

The J gene is TRBJ2-5, the V gene TRBV6-1; D may be TRBD1 or TRBD2 (7 bases each). The CDR3 extends over 15 amino acids. Deletions cut 1 base from V and 4 bases from J, with 13 bases between. From germline, CDR1 is MNHNS and CDR2 SASEGT. CDR3 protein: CASSEVPRGGETQYF. The CDR3 region has the DNA TGTGCCAGCAGTGAAGTCCCCAGGGGGGGAGAGACCCAGTACTTC.

The V and J genes are TRBV7-6 and TRBJ2-2; 10 bases agree with TRBD2. The CDR3 sequence is 19 residues long. Germline CDR1 reads SGHVS; CDR2 reads FNYEAQ. J lost 1 base, V lost 2 bases, and 10 bases had no gene match. CDR3 DNA sequence: TGTGCCAGCAGCTTACTCAGCGCTAGCGGGGGACAGAACACCGGGGAGCTGTTTTTT. It specifies CASSLLSASGGQNTGELFF. Combining the CDR3 with reference TRBV7-6 and TRBJ2-2 gives the whole variable domain GAGVSQSPRYKVTKRGQDVALRCDPISGHVSLYWYRQALGQGPEFLTYFNYEAQQDKSGLPNDRFSAERPEGSISTLTIQRTEQRDSAMYRCASSLLSASGGQNTGELFFGEGSRLTVL.

This clone was found once. The CDR3 DNA follows: TGTGCCAGCGGTCGGACGAGAGGAAACACCATATATTTT. It translates to CASGRTRGNTIYF. This chain uses TRBV7-9 with TRBJ1-3, with D unclear. V was pared by 8 bases and J by 4 bases, with 12 bases between. In germline, CDR1 is SEHNR, CDR2 FQNEAQ (reference sequence). This CDR3 spans 13 amino acids.

CDR3 in amino acids: CASSLGDFNTGELFF. For the CDR3, the DNA is TGTGCCAGCAGCTTAGGAGACTTTAACACCGGGGAGCTGTTTTTT. V gene TRBV7-8 combines with J gene TRBJ2-2; D is ambiguous. The CDR3 extends over 15 amino acids. Germline assignment: CDR1 SGHVS and CDR2 FQNEAQ. V was cut by 1 base and J by 2 bases, with 8 bases left in between.

The V and J genes are TRBV6-1 and TRBJ2-7, with 12 bases matching TRBD2. The CDR3 covers 14 residues. The V and J ends lost 8 bases and 1 base, in that order; junction bases with no gene match: 3. The germline V gene has CDR1 MNHNS and CDR2 SASEGT. For the CDR3, the DNA is TGTGCCAGCGGGCTAGCGGGAGGGTCCTACGAGCAGTACTTC. Its protein product is CASGLAGGSYEQYF.

This clone occurred once. The chain couples TRBV28 to TRBJ1-1; tentative D call: TRBD1 (6 bases). This CDR3 is built from 13 residues. Germline V lookup: CDR1 MDHEN, CDR2 SYDVKM. The ends were cut back, 2 bases at V and 6 bases at J, with 10 bases in the middle. CDR3 in DNA: TGTGCCAGCAGTTTAAACAGGGTCTCTGAAGCTTTCTTT. This codes for CASSLNRVSEAFF.

The chain combines TRBV11-2 with TRBJ2-1, with 7 bases aligning to TRBD2. J was trimmed by 7 bases and V by 2 bases; bases with no gene match: 8. CDR3 length: 15 amino acids. Germline lookup yields CDR1 SGHAT and CDR2 FQNNGV. CDR3 coding DNA: TGTGCCAGCAGCTTATCAGCGGGGAGGGTGAATGAGCAGTTCTTC. Translated, it gives CASSLSAGRVNEQFF.

The count of this clone is one. V usage is TRBV11-2 and J usage is TRBJ1-3; no clear D gene. Trimming stripped 1 base from V and 0 bases from J, with 10 bases between. This CDR3 is 16 amino acids long. Germline V gives CDR1 SGHAT, CDR2 FQNNGV. The CDR3 DNA sequence: TGTGCCAGCAGCTTAGGTCCGGGTCTCTCTGGAAACACCATATATTTT. Amino acid sequence: CASSLGPGLSGNTIYF.

The V gene is TRBV25-1, the J gene TRBJ2-3; D gene uncertain. The CDR3 length is 14 residues. V lost 2 bases, J lost 4 bases, and 10 bases lay in between. Germline V gene lookup returns CDR1 MGHDK and CDR2 SYGVNS. CDR3 bases: TGTGCCAGCAGTGAAGGTAGATGGGCAGATACGCAGTATTTT. Its translation is CASSEGRWADTQYF. Variable domain in full (rest from reference TRBV25-1 and TRBJ2-3): EADIYQTPRYLVIGTGKKITLECSQTMGHDKMYWYQQDPGMELHLIHYSYGVNSTEKGDLSSESTVSRIRTEHFPLTLESARPSHTSQYLCASSEGRWADTQYFGPGTRLTVL.

This chain connects TRBV7-9 to TRBJ2-5; D not resolved. The better agreement between TRBJ2-7 and the DNA end casts doubt on the J call. This CDR3 spans 14 amino acids. The germline V gene encodes CDR1 SEHNR and CDR2 FQNEAQ (reference sequence). CDR3 sequence (DNA): TGTGCCAGCAGCCCAACCTCGAGCTCGAGCGAGCAGTACTTC. This translates into CASSPTSSSSEQYF.

The genes are TRBV4-3 and TRBJ1-2, with D perhaps TRBD1 (5 bases). This CDR3 spans 16 amino acids. Germline CDR1 and CDR2: LGHNA and YSLEER. Trimming shortened V by 0 bases and J by 1 base, and 12 bases separated the two germline ends. In DNA, the CDR3 is TGCGCCAGCAGCCAAGATTGGGACTCGATTAACTATGGCTACACCTTC. Amino acid sequence: CASSQDWDSINYGYTF.

The CDR3 DNA sequence: TGTGCCAGCAGCCCCGACAGTATCGGGAACATTCAGTACTTC. It specifies CASSPDSIGNIQYF. V gene TRBV7-9 combines with J gene TRBJ2-4, with D possibly matching TRBD1 (5 bases). Germline V CDR1 and CDR2: SEHNR, FQNEAQ (reference sequence). The length of the CDR3 is 14 residues. V lost 5 bases to trimming and J lost 7 bases, with 15 bases between them.

The chain has TRBV5-6 and TRBJ1-5, with D possibly TRBD1 on 5 matching bases. The CDR3 is 12 amino acids. V was clipped by 0 bases and J by 10 bases, with 8 bases between them. Per the germline V gene, CDR1 is SGHDT and CDR2 is YYEEEE. The CDR3 region has the DNA TGTGCCAGCAGCTTGGGGGGGAGACCCCAGCATTTT. This sequence encodes CASSLGGRPQHF.

CDR3 in DNA: TGCGCCAGCAGCGTCACGGGGTTGAACACTGAAGCTTTCTTT. Encoded protein: CASSVTGLNTEAFF. The rearrangement uses TRBV4-1 and TRBJ1-1; D gene unclear. CDR3 length equals 14 residues. V lost 5 bases, J lost 0 bases, and 10 bases lay in between. Germline assignment: CDR1 MGHRA and CDR2 YSYEKL.

The chain couples TRBV2 to TRBJ2-7; D unresolved. Per germline, CDR1 SNHLY and CDR2 FYNNEI. The CDR3 spans 14 residues. With 3 bases removed from V and 3 bases from J, the gap between germline ends came to 12 bases. The CDR3 DNA follows: TGTGCCAGCAGTGAGGAAGTCAGCAACTACGAGCAGTACTTC. Translating it yields CASSEEVSNYEQYF.

The chain couples TRBV27 to TRBJ2-3, with TRBD2 identical over 8 bases. The V segment lost 7 bases and the J segment 1 base; nucleotides outside the gene matches: 4. Germline V gene sequence: CDR1 MNHEY, CDR2 SMNVEV (reference sequence). CDR3 length: 14 amino acids. The CDR3 spells CASTGGGGTDTQYF. The DNA of the CDR3 is TGTGCCAGCACGGGAGGGGGAGGCACAGATACGCAGTATTTT.

This clone was seen a few times. J is TRBJ2-7 and V is TRBV15, with 13 bases fitting TRBD2. V gave up 5 bases and J gave up 5 bases; unmatched junction bases: 6. This CDR3 contains 15 residues. CDR1 and CDR2 (germline): LNHNV, YYDKDF (reference sequence). The CDR3 is CATSGAGLAGHEQYF. In nucleotides, the CDR3 is TGTGCCACCAGCGGTGCGGGACTAGCGGGGCACGAGCAGTACTTC.

The V gene is TRBV9, the J gene TRBJ2-7; D not resolved. CDR1 and CDR2 (germline): SGDLS, YYNGEE. Trimming stripped 0 bases from V and 2 bases from J, with 12 bases between. CDR3 length: 15 amino acids. CDR3: CASSVVGSPTYEQYF. The CDR3 DNA is TGTGCCAGCAGCGTAGTAGGGTCTCCTACCTACGAGCAGTACTTC.